This TCR beta chain derives from a study of blood T cell repertoires in COVID-19. Original methodology: The authors estimated nucleated cell counts from reference gene primer amplification. Assay: immunoSEQ multiplex PCR; the TCRdb copy retains only in-frame clones and omits some. That table furnishes V, J and clone size, whereas the DNA furnished D and trimming. Among about 250,000 clones, 80% to 90% were seen once, and the ten largest hold around 1.7%. Per germline, CDR1 SGHNT and CDR2 YYREEE (reference sequence). The V gene lost 0 bases and the J gene lost 5 bases, with 8 bases spanning the gap. The CDR3 is made up of 13 amino acids.

The clonotype comes from a man aged 40-55 years who had recovered from COVID-19. The specimen sequenced was PBMCs or T cells enriched from blood (not recorded which). The chain couples TRBV5-4 to TRBJ1-2, with D hard to call. The CDR3 region has the DNA TGTGCCAGCAGCTTGGTCCAGGAATATGGCTACACCTTC. Residues: CASSLVQEYGYTF.